This T cell receptor beta chain was recorded in a study of blood T cell repertoires in COVID-19. There are 14 residues in the CDR3. Germline V lookup: CDR1 SGHTA, CDR2 FQGNSA. Generated by immunoSEQ multiplex PCR, the TCRdb table keeps only in-frame clones and is missing some. The sample contains over 250,000 clones, more than 75% of which appear only once. The TCR sequence derives from a woman aged 60-75 years in a cohort exposed to, infected with or recovered from COVID-19 (not recorded which). Sequencing was done on a sample of PBMCs or T cells enriched from blood (not recorded which). V and J are TRBV7-2 and TRBJ1-2; D gene uncertain. The CDR3 reads CALAGAGGLYGYTF. As DNA, the CDR3 is TGTGCTCTCGCCGGCGCAGGAGGATTATATGGCTACACCTTC. Drawing the rest from reference TRBV7-2 and TRBJ1-2, the complete variable domain is GAGVSQSPSNKVTEKGKDVELRCDPISGHTALYWYRQSLGQGLEFLIYFQGNSAPDKSGLPSDRFSAERTGGSVSTLTIQRTQQEDSAVYLCALAGAGGLYGYTFGSGTRLTVV.